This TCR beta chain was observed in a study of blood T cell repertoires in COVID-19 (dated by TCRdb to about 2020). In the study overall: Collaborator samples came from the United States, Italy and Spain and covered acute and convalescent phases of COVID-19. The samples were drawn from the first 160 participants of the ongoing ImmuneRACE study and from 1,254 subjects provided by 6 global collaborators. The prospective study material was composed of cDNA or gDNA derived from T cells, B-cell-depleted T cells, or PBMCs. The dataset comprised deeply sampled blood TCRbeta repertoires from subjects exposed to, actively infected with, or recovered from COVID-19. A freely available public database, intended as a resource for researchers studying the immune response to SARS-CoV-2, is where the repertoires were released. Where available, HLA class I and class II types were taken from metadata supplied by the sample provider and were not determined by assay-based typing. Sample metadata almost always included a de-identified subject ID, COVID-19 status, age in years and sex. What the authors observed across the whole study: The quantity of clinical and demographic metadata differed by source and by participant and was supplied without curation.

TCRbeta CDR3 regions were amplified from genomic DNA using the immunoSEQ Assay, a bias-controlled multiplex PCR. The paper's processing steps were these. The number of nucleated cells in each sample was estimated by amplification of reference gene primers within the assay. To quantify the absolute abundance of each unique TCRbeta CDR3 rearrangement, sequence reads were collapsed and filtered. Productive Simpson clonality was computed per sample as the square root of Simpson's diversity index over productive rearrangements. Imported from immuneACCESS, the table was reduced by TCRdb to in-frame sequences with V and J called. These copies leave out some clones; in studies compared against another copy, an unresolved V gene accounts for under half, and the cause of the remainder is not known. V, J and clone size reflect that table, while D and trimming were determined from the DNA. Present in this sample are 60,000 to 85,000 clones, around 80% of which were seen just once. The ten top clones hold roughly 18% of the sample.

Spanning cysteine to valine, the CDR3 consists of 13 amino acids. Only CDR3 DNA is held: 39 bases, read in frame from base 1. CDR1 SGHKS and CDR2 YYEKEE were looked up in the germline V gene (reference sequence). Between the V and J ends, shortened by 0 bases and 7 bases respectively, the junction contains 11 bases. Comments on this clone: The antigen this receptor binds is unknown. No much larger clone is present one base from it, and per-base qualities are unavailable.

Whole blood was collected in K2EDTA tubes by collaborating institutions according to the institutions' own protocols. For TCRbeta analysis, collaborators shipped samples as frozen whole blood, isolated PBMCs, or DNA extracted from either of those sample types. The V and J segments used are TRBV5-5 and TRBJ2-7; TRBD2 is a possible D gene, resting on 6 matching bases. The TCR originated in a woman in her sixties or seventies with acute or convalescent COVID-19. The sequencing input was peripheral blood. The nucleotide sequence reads TGTGCCAGCAGCTTGGTGCCAGGAGGGGAGCAGTACGTC. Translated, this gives CASSLVPGGEQYV.